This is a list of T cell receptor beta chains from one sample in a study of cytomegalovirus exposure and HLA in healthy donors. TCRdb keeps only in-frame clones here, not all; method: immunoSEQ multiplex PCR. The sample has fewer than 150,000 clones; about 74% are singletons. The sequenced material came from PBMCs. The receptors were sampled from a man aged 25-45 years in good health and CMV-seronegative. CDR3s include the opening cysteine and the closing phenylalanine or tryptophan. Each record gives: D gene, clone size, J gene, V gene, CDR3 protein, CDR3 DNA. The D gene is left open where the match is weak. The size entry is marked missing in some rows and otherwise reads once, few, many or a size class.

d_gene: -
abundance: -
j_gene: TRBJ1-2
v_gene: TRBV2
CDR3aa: CASSGRGYGYTF
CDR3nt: TGTGCCAGCAGTGGTCGGGGCTATGGCTACACCTTC

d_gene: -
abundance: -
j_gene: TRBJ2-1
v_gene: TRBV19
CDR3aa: CASSSGWAGSYNEQFF
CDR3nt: TGTGCCAGTAGTAGCGGGTGGGCGGGCTCCTACAATGAGCAGTTCTTC

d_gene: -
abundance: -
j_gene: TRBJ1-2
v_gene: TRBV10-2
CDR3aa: CASSESLTGSGYGYTF
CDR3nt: TGCGCCAGCAGTGAGTCATTAACAGGGAGCGGCTATGGCTACACCTTC

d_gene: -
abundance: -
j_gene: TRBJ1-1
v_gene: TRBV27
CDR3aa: CASSLSGPGSEAFF
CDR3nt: TGTGCCAGCAGTTTATCGGGGCCGGGTTCGGAAGCTTTCTTT

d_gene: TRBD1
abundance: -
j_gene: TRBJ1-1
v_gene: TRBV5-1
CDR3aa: CASSLGDRGTEAFF
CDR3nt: TGCGCCAGCAGCTTGGGAGACAGGGGTACTGAAGCTTTCTTT

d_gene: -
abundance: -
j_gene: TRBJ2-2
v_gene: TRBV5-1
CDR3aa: CASSLDARGAGELFF
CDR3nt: TGCGCCAGCAGCTTGGACGCGCGGGGAGCCGGGGAGCTGTTTTTT

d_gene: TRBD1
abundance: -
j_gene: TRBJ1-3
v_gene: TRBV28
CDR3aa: CASRRGGLGNTIYF
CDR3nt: TGTGCCAGCAGGAGAGGGGGCCTTGGAAACACCATATATTTT

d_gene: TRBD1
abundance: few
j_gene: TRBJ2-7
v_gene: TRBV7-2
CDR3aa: CASSFRDRTIYEQYF
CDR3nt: TGTGCCAGCAGCTTCCGGGACAGAACCATTTACGAGCAGTACTTC

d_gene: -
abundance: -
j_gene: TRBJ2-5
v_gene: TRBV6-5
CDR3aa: CASSYRGQETQYF
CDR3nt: TGTGCCAGCAGTTACAGGGGCCAAGAGACCCAGTACTTC

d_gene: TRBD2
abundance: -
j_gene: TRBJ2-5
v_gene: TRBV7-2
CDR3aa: CASSYPGLADLRGTQYF
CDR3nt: TGTGCCAGCAGCTACCCGGGACTAGCGGATCTCAGGGGGACCCAGTACTTC

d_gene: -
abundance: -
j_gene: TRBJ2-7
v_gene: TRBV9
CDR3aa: CASSPTGGGSLWEQYF
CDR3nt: TGTGCCAGCAGCCCTACCGGGGGCGGGAGCTTGTGGGAGCAGTACTTC

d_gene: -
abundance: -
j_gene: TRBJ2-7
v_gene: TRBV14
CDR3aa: CASSQEPLFYEQYF
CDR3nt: TGTGCCAGCAGCCAAGAGCCACTGTTCTACGAGCAGTACTTC

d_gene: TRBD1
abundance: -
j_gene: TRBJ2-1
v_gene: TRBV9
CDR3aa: CASSTKTGGTYNEQFF
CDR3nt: TGTGCCAGCAGCACCAAGACAGGGGGCACCTACAATGAGCAGTTCTTC

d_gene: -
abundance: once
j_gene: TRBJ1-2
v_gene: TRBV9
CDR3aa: CASSVGGDGTNYGYTF
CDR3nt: TGTGCCAGCAGCGTAGGAGGTGACGGTACTAACTATGGCTACACCTTC

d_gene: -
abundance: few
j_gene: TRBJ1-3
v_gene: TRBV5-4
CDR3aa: CASSLIQGNTIYF
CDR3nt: TGTGCCAGCAGCCTGATACAGGGAAACACCATATATTTT

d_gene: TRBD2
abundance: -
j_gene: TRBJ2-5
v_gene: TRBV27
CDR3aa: CASSPSPAPGLAMNQETQYF
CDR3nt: TGTGCCAGCAGCCCAAGCCCCGCACCGGGACTAGCGATGAACCAAGAGACCCAGTACTTC

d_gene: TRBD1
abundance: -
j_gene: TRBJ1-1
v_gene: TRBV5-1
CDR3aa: CASSWGTGDTEAFF
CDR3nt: TGCGCCAGCAGCTGGGGGACAGGGGACACTGAAGCTTTCTTT

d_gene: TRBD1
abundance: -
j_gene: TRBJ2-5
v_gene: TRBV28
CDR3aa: CASSSTRDRAYQETQYF
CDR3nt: TGTGCCAGCAGTTCGACTCGGGACAGGGCCTATCAAGAGACCCAGTACTTC

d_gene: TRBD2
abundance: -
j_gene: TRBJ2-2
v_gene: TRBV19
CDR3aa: CASSLGTRETGELFF
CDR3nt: TGTGCCAGTAGTCTGGGGACTAGAGAAACCGGGGAGCTGTTTTTT

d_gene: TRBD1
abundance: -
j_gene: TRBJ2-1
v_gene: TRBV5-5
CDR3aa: CASSLGAGGANEQFF
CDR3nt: TGTGCCAGCAGCTTAGGGGCAGGGGGCGCGAATGAGCAGTTCTTC

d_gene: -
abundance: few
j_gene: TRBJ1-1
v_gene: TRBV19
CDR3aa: CASTPAQGKMNTEAFF
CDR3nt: TGTGCCAGTACCCCCGCGCAGGGTAAAATGAACACTGAAGCTTTCTTT

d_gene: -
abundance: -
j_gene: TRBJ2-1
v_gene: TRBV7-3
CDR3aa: CASSLLPSNEQFF
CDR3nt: TGTGCCAGCAGCTTACTACCTAGCAATGAGCAGTTCTTC

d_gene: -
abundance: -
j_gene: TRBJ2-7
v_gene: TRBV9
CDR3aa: CASSVEGGQDIYEQYF
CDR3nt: TGTGCCAGCAGCGTAGAAGGGGGACAAGACATCTACGAGCAGTACTTC

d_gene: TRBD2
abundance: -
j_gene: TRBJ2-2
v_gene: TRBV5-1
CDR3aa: CASSWRTGTSGRNTGELFF
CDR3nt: TGCGCCAGCAGCTGGAGGACCGGGACTAGCGGGAGGAACACCGGGGAGCTGTTTTTT

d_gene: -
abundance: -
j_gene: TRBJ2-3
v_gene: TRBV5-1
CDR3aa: CASSLGADTQYF
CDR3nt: TGCGCCAGCAGCTTGGGGGCCGATACGCAGTATTTT

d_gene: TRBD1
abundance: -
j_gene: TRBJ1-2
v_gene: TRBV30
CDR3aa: CAWRGQTYGYTF
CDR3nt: TGTGCCTGGAGGGGACAGACCTATGGCTACACCTTC

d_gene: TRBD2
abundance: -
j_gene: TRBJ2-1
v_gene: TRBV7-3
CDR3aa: CASSSGGEGEQFF
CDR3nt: TGTGCCAGCAGCTCCGGGGGGGAGGGTGAGCAGTTCTTC

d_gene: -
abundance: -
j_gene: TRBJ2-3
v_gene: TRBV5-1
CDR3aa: CASSPVISTDTQYF
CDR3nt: TGCGCCAGCAGCCCAGTAATTAGCACAGATACGCAGTATTTT

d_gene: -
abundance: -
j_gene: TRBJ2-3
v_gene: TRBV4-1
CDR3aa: CASSQSEAVSDTQYF
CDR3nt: TGCGCCAGCAGCCAATCCGAGGCGGTGTCGGATACGCAGTATTTT

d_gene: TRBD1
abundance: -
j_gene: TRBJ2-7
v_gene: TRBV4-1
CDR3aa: CASRPRTGGSYEQYF
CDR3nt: TGCGCCAGCAGGCCAAGGACAGGGGGCTCCTACGAGCAGTACTTC

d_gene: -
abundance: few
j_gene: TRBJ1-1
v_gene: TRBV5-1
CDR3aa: CASSLGGGSTEAFF
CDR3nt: TGCGCCAGCAGCTTGGGTGGGGGGAGCACTGAAGCTTTCTTT

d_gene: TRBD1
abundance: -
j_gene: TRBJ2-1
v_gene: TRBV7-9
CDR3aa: CASSAIRGISYNEQFF
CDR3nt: TGTGCCAGCAGCGCGATCAGGGGGATCTCCTACAATGAGCAGTTCTTC

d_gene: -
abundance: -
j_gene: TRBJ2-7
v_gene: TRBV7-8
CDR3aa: CASSLFLRGEYEQYF
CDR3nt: TGTGCCAGCAGCTTATTTTTACGCGGGGAGTACGAGCAGTACTTC

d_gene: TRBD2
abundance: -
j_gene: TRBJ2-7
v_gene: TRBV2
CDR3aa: CASRAVAGAYEQYF
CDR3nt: TGTGCCAGCCGGGCGGTAGCGGGAGCGTACGAGCAGTACTTC

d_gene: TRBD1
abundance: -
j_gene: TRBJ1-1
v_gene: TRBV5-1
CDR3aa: CASSWAGTGVLTEAFF
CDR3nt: TGCGCCAGCAGCTGGGCCGGGACAGGGGTCTTAACTGAAGCTTTCTTT

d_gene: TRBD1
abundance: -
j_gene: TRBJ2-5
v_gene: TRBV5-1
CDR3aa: CASSSSGQSPTQYF
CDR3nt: TGCGCCAGCAGCTCCTCGGGACAGTCCCCGACCCAGTACTTC

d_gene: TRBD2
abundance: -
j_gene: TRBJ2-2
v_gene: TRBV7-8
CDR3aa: CASSPGLAGVTGELFF
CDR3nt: TGTGCCAGCAGCCCGGGACTAGCGGGAGTCACCGGGGAGCTGTTTTTT

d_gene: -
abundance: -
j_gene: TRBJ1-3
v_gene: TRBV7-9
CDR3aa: CASSRSSSGNTIYF
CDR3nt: TGTGCCAGCAGCCGATCGAGCTCTGGAAACACCATATATTTT

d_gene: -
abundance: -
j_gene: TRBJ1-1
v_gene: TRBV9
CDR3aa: CASSPLNTEAFF
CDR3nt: TGTGCCAGCAGCCCTCTGAACACTGAAGCTTTCTTT

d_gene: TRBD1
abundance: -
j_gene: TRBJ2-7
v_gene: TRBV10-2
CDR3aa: CAIRAGTGAYEQYF
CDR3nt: TGCGCCATTAGGGCCGGGACAGGGGCCTACGAGCAGTACTTC

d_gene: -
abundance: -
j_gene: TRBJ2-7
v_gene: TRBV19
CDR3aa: CAHISSSYEQYF
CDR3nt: TGTGCCCACATTAGCAGCTCCTACGAGCAGTACTTC

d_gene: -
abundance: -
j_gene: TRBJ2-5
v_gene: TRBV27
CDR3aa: CASSPILASSQETQYF
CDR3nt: TGTGCCAGCAGCCCCATACTGGCTAGCAGCCAAGAGACCCAGTACTTC